This T cell receptor beta chain emerged from a study of cytomegalovirus exposure and HLA in healthy donors. The PCR had 60 Vbeta and 13 Jbeta primers. Repertoires were generated with immunoSEQ multiplex PCR, while TCRdb's copy carries only in-frame clones and drops some. Of approximately 260,000 clones in the sample, about nine tenths were seen once. Looked up from germline, CDR1 is GTSNPN and CDR2 is SVGIG (reference sequence). This CDR3 contains 18 residues. V lost 0 bases to trimming and J lost 4 bases, with 22 bases between them. This receptor was obtained from a girl under 10 years old in good health and CMV-seronegative. This chain joins TRBV30 and TRBJ2-1; D is undetermined. Sequencing was performed on PBMCs. The CDR3 is CAWSVRWATPMEYNEQFF. The CDR3 coding sequence is TGTGCCTGGAGTGTACGTTGGGCCACCCCGATGGAATACAATGAGCAGTTCTTC.